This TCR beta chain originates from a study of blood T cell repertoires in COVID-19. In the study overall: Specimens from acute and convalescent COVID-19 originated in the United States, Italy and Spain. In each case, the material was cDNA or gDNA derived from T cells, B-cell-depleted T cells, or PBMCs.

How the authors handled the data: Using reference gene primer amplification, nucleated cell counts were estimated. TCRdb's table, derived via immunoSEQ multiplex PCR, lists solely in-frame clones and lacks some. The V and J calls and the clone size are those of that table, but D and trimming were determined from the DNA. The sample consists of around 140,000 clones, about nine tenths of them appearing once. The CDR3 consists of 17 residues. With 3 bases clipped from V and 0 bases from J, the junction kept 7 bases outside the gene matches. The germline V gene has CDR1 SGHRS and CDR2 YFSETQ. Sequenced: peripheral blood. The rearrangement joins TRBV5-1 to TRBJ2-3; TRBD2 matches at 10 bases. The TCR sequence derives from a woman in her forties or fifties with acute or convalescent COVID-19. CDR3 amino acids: CASSSGLLAGSTDTQYF. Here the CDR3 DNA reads TGCGCCAGCAGCTCCGGCCTACTAGCGGGGAGCACAGATACGCAGTATTTT.